This T cell receptor beta chain emerged from a study of early T cells in non-severe SARS-CoV-2 infection. This CDR3 is 15 amino acids long. Germline CDR1 is WNHNN and CDR2 is SYGVQD (reference sequence). V dropped 3 bases and J dropped 3; count of bases not matched to a gene: 5. Researchers attached unique molecular identifiers to individual cDNA molecules. TCRdb itself ran the 5' RACE reads through MiXCR, one entry per CDR3 protein. The repertoire holds over 20,000 distinct CDR3 sequences, approximately 5% seen once, with about 3.9% in the top ten. This clonotype was observed at least ten times. The clonotype comes from an adult who was a healthcare worker with PCR-confirmed SARS-CoV-2 infection or an uninfected control (not recorded which). The chain uses TRBV10-1 and TRBJ1-3, with 7 positions matching TRBD1. Sequencing input: whole blood. The CDR3 loop is CASSDSGTDGNTIYF. Here the CDR3 DNA reads TGCGCCAGCAGTGATTCCGGGACAGATGGAAACACCATATATTTT.